This entry lists 3 T cell receptor beta chains sequenced from one sample in a study of spatial heterogeneity in lung cancer. TCRdb re-derived calls from the 5' RACE reads in MiXCR, one entry per CDR3 protein. This table has more than 65,000 distinct CDR3 sequences, roughly 8% appearing once. The sample's time point: sample taken at primary tumor resection. Sample: PBMCs, taken at surgery. The receptor source for this set is a male donor with early-stage non-small cell lung cancer.

This clonotype was seen many times. The chain carries TRBV29-1 and TRBJ2-5; no firm D call. This CDR3 has 10 amino acids. Trimming removed 4 bases from V and 4 bases from J, with 4 bases in between. CDR1 and CDR2 (germline): SQVTM, ANQGSEA. CDR3 in amino acids: CSVGGETQYF. As DNA, the CDR3 is TGCAGCGTTGGAGGAGAGACCCAGTACTTC.

This clonotype has at least ten counts. The rearrangement uses TRBV11-2 and TRBJ2-3; D might be TRBD1 (6 bases). The CDR3 covers 15 residues. Trimming shortened V by 3 bases and J by 3 bases, and 13 bases separated the two germline ends. Per the germline V gene, CDR1 is SGHAT and CDR2 is FQNNGV. The CDR3 sequence: CASSFTGTKTDTQYF. The DNA for the CDR3 is TGTGCCAGCAGCTTCACCGGGACAAAGACAGATACGCAGTATTTT. The entire variable domain, with the rest obtained from reference TRBV11-2 and TRBJ2-3, is as follows: EAGVAQSPRYKIIEKRQSVAFWCNPISGHATLYWYQQILGQGPKLLIQFQNNGVVDDSQLPKDRFSAERLKGVDSTLKIQPAKLEDSAVYLCASSFTGTKTDTQYFGPGTRLTVL.

This clonotype was picked up many times. The chain has TRBV27 and TRBJ2-5; 7 positions agree with TRBD1. CDR1 MNHEY and CDR2 SMNVEV come from the germline V gene (reference sequence). This CDR3 has 14 residues. The ends lost 4 bases at V and 0 bases at J; junction bases unmatched: 2. The CDR3 reads CASSYTGDQETQYF. CDR3 nucleotides: TGTGCCAGCAGTTACACAGGGGACCAAGAGACCCAGTACTTC.